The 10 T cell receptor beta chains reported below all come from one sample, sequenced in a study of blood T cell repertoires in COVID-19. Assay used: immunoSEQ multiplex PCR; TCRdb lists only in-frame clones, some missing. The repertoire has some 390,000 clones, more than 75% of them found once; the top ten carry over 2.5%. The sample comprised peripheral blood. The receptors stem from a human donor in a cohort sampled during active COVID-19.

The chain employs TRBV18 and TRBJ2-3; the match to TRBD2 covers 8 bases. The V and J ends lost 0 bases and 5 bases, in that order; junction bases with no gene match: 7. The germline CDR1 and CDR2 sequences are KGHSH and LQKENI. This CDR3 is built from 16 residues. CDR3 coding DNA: TGTGCCAGCTCACCACCGGTCGGGGGGGCAAGAGATACGCAGTATTTT. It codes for CASSPPVGGARDTQYF.

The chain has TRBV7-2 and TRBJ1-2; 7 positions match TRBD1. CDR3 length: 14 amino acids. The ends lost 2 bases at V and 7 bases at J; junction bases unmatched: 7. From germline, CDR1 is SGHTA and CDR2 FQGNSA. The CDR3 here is CASSLRQGRSGYTF. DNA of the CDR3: TGTGCCAGCAGCTTAAGACAGGGTAGATCTGGCTACACCTTC.

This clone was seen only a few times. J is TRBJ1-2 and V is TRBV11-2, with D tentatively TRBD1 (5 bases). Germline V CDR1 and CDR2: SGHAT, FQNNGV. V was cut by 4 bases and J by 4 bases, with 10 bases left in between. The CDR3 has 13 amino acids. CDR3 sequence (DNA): TGTGCCAGCAGCTCCGGACACGGCTATGGCTACACCTTC. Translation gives CASSSGHGYGYTF.

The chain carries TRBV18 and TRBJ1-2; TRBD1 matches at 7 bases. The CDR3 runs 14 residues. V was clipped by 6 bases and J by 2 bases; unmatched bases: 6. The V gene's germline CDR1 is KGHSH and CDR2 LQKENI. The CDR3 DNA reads TGTGCCAGCTCCTACGGACAGGAGAACTATGGCTACACCTTC. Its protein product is CASSYGQENYGYTF.

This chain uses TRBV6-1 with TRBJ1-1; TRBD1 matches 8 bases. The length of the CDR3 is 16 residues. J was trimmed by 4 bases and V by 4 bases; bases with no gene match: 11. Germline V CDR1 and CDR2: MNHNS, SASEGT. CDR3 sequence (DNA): TGTGCCAGCAGTGTCATCGGCAGGGGGCTGGGCACTGAAGCTTTCTTT. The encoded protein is CASSVIGRGLGTEAFF.

The CDR3 DNA is TGTGCCAGCAGTTTCATGCGGAGTCGATATCAGCCCCAGCATTTT. As protein: CASSFMRSRYQPQHF. This chain links TRBV28 with TRBJ1-5; D is undetermined. This CDR3 spans 15 amino acids. Germline CDR1 and CDR2: MDHEN and SYDVKM. V was cut by 3 bases and J by 5 bases, with 14 bases left in between.

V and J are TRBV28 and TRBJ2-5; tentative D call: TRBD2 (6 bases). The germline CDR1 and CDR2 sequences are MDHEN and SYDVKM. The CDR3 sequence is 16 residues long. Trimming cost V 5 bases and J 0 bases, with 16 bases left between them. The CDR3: CASSAALRDYQETQYF. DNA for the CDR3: TGTGCCAGCAGTGCCGCCCTCCGGGACTACCAAGAGACCCAGTACTTC.

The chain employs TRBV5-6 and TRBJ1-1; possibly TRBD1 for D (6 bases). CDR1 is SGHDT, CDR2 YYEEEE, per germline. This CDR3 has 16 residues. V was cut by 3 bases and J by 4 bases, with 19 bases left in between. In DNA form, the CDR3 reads TGTGCCAGCAGCTCCCGGGGGCGGGGAGGGACCACTGAAGCTTTCTTT. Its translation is CASSSRGRGGTTEAFF.

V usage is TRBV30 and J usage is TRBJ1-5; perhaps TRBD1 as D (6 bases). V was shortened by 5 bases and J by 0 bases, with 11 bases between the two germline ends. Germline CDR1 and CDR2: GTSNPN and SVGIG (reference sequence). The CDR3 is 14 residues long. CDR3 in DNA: TGTGCCTGGGGACCGGGACATAGCAATCAGCCCCAGCATTTT. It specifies CAWGPGHSNQPQHF.

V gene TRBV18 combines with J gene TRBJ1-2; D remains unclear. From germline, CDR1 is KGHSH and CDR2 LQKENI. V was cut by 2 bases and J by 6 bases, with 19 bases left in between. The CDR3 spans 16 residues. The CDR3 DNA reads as TGTGCCAGCTCACCAACCGATATACGGGTTGTCGATGGCTACACCTTC. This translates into CASSPTDIRVVDGYTF.